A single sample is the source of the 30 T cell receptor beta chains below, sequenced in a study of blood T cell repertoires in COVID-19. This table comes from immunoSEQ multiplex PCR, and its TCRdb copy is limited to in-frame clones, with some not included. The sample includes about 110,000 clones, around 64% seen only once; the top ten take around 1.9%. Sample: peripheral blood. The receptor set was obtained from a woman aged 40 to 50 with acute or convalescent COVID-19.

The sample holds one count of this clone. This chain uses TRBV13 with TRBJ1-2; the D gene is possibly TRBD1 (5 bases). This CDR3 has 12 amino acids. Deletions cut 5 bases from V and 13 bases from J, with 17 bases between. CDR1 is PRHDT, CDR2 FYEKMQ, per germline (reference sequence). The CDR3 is CASSATSRASTF. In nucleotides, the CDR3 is TGTGCCAGCAGCGCAACCAGCAGGGCTTCCACCTTC.

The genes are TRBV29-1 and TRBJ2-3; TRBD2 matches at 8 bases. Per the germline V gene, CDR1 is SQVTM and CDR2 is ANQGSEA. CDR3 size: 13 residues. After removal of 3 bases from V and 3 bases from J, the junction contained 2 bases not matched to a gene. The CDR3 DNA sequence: TGCAGCGTTGACCGCGGGGGGACAGATACGCAGTATTTT. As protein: CSVDRGGTDTQYF.

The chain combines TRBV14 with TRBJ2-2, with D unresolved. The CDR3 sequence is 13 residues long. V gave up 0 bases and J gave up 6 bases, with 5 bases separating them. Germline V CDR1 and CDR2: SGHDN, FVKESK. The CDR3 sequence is CASSQESAGELFF. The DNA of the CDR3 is TGTGCCAGCAGCCAAGAGAGCGCCGGGGAGCTGTTTTTT. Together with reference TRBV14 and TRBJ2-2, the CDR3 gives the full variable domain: EAGVTQFPSHSVIEKGQTVTLRCDPISGHDNLYWYRRVMGKEIKFLLHFVKESKQDESGMPNNRFLAERTGGTYSTLKVQPAELEDSGVYFCASSQESAGELFFGEGSRLTVL.

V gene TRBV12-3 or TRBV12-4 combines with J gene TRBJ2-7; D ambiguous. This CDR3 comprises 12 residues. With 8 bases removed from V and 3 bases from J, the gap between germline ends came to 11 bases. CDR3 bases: TGTGCCAGCCGGAGAGGTATCTACGAGCAGTACTTC. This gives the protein CASRRGIYEQYF.

The CDR3 bases are TGTGCCTGGAGTGTCAAGGGGGTGGCCCTCTATGGCTACACCTTC. It translates to CAWSVKGVALYGYTF. V gene TRBV30 combines with J gene TRBJ1-2, with D maybe TRBD1 (6 bases). CDR3 length: 15 amino acids. The ends were cut back, 0 bases at V and 4 bases at J, with 15 bases in the middle. Germline V gene data show CDR1 as GTSNPN and CDR2 as SVGIG (reference sequence). The variable domain in full, completed from reference TRBV30 and TRBJ1-2, reads SQTIHQWPATLVQPVGSPLSLECTVEGTSNPNLYWYRQAAGRGLQLLFYSVGIGQISSEVPQNLSASRPQDRQFILSSKKLLLSDSGFYLCAWSVKGVALYGYTFGSGTRLTVV.

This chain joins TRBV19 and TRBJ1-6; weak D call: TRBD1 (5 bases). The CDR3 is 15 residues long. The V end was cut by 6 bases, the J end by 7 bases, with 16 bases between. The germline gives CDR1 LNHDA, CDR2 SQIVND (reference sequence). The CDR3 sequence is CASRAGTLRNSPLHF. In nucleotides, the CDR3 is TGTGCCAGTAGAGCGGGGACTTTACGGAATTCACCCCTCCACTTT.

The CDR3 sequence is CASSSNSGGAWETQYF. The CDR3 coding sequence is TGCGCCAGCAGCTCCAATAGCGGGGGGGCCTGGGAGACCCAGTACTTC. The rearrangement links TRBV5-1 to TRBJ2-5, with 11 positions matching TRBD2. J was trimmed by 5 bases and V by 3 bases; bases with no gene match: 9. The CDR3 extends over 16 amino acids. CDR1 and CDR2 (germline): SGHRS, YFSETQ.

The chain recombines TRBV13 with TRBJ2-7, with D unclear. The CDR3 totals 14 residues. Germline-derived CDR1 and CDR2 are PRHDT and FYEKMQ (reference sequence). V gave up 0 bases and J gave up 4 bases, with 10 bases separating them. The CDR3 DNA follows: TGTGCCAGCAGCTTAGGCCTACAGAATTACGAGCAGTACTTC. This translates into CASSLGLQNYEQYF.

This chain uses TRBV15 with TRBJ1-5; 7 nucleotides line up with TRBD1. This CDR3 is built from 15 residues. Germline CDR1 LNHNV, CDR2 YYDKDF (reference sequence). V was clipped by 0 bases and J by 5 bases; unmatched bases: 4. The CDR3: CATSRERQGDQPQHF. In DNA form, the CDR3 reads TGTGCCACCAGCAGAGAGAGACAGGGCGATCAGCCCCAGCATTTT. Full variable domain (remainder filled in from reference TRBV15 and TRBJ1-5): DAMVIQNPRYQVTQFGKPVTLSCSQTLNHNVMYWYQQKSSQAPKLLFHYYDKDFNNEADTPDNFQSRRPNTSFCFLDIRSPGLGDTAMYLCATSRERQGDQPQHFGDGTRLSIL.

The CDR3 nucleotides are TGTGCCAGCAGCTTGGCGGGCCTTTTGGGGGGTGATAATGAAGCTTTCTTT. It specifies CASSLAGLLGGDNEAFF. The J gene is TRBJ1-1, the V gene TRBV13; D may be TRBD1 (5 bases). Between the trimmed V and J ends, which lost 3 bases and 7 bases, there was a span of 24 bases. Germline V gene lookup returns CDR1 PRHDT and CDR2 FYEKMQ (reference sequence). This CDR3 spans 17 amino acids.

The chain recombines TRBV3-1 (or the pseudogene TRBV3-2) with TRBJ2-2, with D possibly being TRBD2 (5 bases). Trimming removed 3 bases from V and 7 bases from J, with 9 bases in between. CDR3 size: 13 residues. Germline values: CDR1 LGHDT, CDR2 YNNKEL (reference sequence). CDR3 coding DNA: TGTGCCAGCAGCCACCTAGAGGGCGGGGAGCTGTTTTTT. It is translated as CASSHLEGGELFF.

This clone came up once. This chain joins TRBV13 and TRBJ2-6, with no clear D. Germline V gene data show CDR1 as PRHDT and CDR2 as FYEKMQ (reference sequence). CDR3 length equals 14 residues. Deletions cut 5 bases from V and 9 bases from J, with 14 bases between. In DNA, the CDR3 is TGTGCCAGCAGCCTGAGGAAACTCGTCAACGTCCTGACTTTC. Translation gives CASSLRKLVNVLTF.

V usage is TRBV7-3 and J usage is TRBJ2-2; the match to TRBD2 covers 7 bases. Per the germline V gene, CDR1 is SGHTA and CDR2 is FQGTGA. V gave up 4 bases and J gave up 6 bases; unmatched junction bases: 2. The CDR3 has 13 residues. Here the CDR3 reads CASSSTSPGELFF. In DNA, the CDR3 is TGTGCCAGCAGCTCGACTAGCCCCGGGGAGCTGTTTTTT. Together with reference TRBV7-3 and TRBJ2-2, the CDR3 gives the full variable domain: GAGVSQTPSNKVTEKGKYVELRCDPISGHTALYWYRQSLGQGPEFLIYFQGTGAADDSGLPNDRFFAVRPEGSVSTLKIQRTERGDSAVYLCASSSTSPGELFFGEGSRLTVL.

The CDR3 region has the DNA TGTGCCAGCAGCTCTGACGGGGTAACCGGGGAGCTGTTTTTT. Its translation is CASSSDGVTGELFF. This chain links TRBV9 with TRBJ2-2; a possible D gene is TRBD2 (5 bases). V lost 4 bases to trimming and J lost 5 bases, with 12 bases between them. In germline, CDR1 is SGDLS, CDR2 YYNGEE. The CDR3 loop spans 14 amino acids.

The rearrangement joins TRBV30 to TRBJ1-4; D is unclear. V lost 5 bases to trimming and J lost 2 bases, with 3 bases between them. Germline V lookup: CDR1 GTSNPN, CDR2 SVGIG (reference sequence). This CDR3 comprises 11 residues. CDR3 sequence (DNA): TGTGCCTGGTCGACTAATGAAAAACTGTTTTTT. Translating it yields CAWSTNEKLFF. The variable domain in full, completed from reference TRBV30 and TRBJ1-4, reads SQTIHQWPATLVQPVGSPLSLECTVEGTSNPNLYWYRQAAGRGLQLLFYSVGIGQISSEVPQNLSASRPQDRQFILSSKKLLLSDSGFYLCAWSTNEKLFFGSGTQLSVL.

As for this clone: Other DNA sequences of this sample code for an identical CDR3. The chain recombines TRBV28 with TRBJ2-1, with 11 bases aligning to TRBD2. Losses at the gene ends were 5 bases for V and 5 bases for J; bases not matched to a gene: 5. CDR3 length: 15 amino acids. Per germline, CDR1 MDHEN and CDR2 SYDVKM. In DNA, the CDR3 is TGTGCCAGCAGTCCCCGACTAGCGGGGAACAATGAGCAGTTCTTC. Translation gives CASSPRLAGNNEQFF.

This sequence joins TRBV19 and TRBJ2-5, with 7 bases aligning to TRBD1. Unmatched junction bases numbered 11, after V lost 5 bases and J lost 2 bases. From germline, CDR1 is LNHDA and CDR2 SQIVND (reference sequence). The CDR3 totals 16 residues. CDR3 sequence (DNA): TGTGCCAGTAGTCTCCCGGGACAGTTCCAACAAGAGACCCAGTACTTC. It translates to CASSLPGQFQQETQYF.

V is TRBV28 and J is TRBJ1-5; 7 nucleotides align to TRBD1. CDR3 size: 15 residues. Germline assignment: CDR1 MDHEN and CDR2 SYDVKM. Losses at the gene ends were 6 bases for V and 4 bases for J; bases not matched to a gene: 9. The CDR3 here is CASREQGQGNQPQHF. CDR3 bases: TGTGCCAGCAGAGAACAGGGGCAGGGGAATCAGCCCCAGCATTTT.

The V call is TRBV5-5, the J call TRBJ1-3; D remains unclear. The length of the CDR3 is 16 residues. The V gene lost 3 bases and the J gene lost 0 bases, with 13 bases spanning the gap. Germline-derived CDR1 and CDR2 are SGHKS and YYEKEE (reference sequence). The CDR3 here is CASSSARTSSGNTIYF. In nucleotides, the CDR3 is TGTGCCAGCAGCTCCGCCCGAACAAGCTCTGGAAACACCATATATTTT.

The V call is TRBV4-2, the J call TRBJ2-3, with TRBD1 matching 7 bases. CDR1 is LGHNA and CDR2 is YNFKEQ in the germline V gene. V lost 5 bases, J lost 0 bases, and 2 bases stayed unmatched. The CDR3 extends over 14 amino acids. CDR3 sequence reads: CASSKGQSTDTQYF. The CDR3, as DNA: TGTGCCAGCAGCAAGGGACAGAGCACAGATACGCAGTATTTT.

This chain's CDR3 is CASSRGTSGSLTDTQYF. The CDR3 nucleotides are TGTGCCAGCAGCCGAGGGACTAGCGGAAGCCTCACAGATACGCAGTATTTT. The chain couples TRBV7-8 to TRBJ2-3; TRBD2 matches 11 bases. The CDR3 contains 17 residues. After removal of 5 bases from V and 2 bases from J, the junction contained 9 bases not matched to a gene. Germline V CDR1 and CDR2: SGHVS, FQNEAQ.

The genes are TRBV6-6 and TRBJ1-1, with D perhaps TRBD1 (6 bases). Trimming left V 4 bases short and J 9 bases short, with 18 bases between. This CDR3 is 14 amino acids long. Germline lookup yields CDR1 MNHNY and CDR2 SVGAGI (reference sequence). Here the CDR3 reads CASSSGRTESKAFF. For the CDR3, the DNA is TGTGCCAGCAGTTCGGGTCGGACAGAGAGTAAAGCTTTCTTT.

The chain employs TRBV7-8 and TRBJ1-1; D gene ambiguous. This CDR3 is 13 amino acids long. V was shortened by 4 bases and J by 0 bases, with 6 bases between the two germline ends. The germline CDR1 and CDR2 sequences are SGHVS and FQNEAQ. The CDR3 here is CASSSHMNTEAFF. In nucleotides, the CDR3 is TGTGCCAGCAGCTCTCACATGAACACTGAAGCTTTCTTT.

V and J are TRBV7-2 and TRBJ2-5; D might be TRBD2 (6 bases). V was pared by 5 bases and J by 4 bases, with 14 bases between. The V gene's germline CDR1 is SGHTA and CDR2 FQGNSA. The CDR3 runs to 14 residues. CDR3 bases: TGTGCCAGCAGCACCATCGGGGGACTAGAGACCCAGTACTTC. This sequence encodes CASSTIGGLETQYF.

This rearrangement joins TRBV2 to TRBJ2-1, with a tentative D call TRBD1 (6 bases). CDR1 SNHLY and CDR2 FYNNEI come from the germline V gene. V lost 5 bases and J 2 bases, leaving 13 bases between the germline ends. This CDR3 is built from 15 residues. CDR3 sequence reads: CASSSDRTAYNEQFF. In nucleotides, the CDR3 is TGTGCCAGCAGTTCTGATAGGACAGCCTACAATGAGCAGTTCTTC.

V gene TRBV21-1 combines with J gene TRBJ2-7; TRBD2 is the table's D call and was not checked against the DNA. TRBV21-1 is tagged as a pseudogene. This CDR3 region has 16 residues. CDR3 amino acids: CASSCARRGPPYEQYF. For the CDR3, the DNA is TGTGCCAGCAGCTGCGCAAGGCGGGGGCCTCCCTACGAGCAGTACTTC.

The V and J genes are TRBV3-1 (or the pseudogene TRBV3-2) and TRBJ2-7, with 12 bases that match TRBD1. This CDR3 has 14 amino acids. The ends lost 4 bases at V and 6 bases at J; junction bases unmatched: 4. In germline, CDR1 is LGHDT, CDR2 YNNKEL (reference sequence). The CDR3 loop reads CASSPGTGGSEQYF. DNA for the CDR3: TGTGCCAGCAGCCCTGGGACAGGGGGCAGCGAGCAGTACTTC.

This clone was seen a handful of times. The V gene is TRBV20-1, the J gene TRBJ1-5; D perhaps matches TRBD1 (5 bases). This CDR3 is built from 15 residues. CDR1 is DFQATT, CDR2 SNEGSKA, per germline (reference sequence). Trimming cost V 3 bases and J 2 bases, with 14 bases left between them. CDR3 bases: TGCAGTGCTAGTGACCCCGCCAGGGGCAATCAGCCCCAGCATTTT. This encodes CSASDPARGNQPQHF.

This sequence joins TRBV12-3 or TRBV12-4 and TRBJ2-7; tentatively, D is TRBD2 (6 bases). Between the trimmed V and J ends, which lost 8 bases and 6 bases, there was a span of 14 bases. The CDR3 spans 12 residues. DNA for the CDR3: TGTGCCAGCCGGGGGTGGGACTTCGAGCAGTACTTC. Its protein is CASRGWDFEQYF.

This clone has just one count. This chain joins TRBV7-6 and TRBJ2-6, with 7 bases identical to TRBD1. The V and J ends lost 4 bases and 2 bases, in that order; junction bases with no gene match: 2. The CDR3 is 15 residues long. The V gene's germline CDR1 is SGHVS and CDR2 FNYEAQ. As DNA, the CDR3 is TGTGCCAGCAGCTCTCAGGGGGCTGGGGCCAACGTCCTGACTTTC. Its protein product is CASSSQGAGANVLTF. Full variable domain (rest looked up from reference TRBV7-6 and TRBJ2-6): GAGVSQSPRYKVTKRGQDVALRCDPISGHVSLYWYRQALGQGPEFLTYFNYEAQQDKSGLPNDRFSAERPEGSISTLTIQRTEQRDSAMYRCASSSQGAGANVLTFGAGSRLTVL.